Listed below are T cell receptor beta chains from one sample, sequenced in a study of blood T cell repertoires in COVID-19. TCRdb's table, derived via immunoSEQ multiplex PCR, lists solely in-frame clones and lacks some. The table lists some 350,000 clones, roughly 87% of them singletons, with just under 3% in the top ten. The sequenced sample was PBMCs or T cells enriched from blood (not recorded which). The source of these receptors is a woman younger than 45 who had recovered from COVID-19. CDR3s include the opening cysteine and the closing phenylalanine or tryptophan. D genes are given only for firm matches. Expanded clones are given a class, and other clones once, few, many or no size at all.

cdr3_aa cdr3_nt clone_size j_call v_call d_call
CAAGADTEAFF TGTGCCGCGGGGGCGGACACTGAAGCTTTCTTT . TRBJ1-1 TRBV19 .
CASSLAGDGTGELFF TGTGCCAGCAGCTTAGCGGGAGACGGGACCGGGGAGCTGTTTTTT few TRBJ2-2 TRBV7-9 .
CAWSARTGNEAFF TGTGCCTGGAGTGCTCGGACAGGGAATGAAGCTTTCTTT . TRBJ1-1 TRBV30 TRBD1
CASSQRGARTEAFF TGTGCCAGCAGCCAGCGGGGGGCGCGAACTGAAGCTTTCTTT . TRBJ1-1 TRBV3-1/TRBV3-2 .
CASSRLGGGEQFF TGTGCCAGCAGTCGCCTAGGGGGGGGTGAGCAGTTCTTC . TRBJ2-1 TRBV27 .
CASSKSQGVSNQPQHF TGTGCCAGCAGCAAATCGCAGGGGGTTAGCAATCAGCCCCAGCATTTT . TRBJ1-5 TRBV21-1 .
CASMGDRLIYEQYF TGTGCCAGCATGGGGGACAGGCTCATCTACGAGCAGTACTTC few TRBJ2-7 TRBV2 TRBD1
CASSLVGGYSEAFF TGTGCCAGCAGCTTAGTAGGGGGCTACTCTGAAGCTTTCTTT once TRBJ1-1 TRBV7-2 TRBD1
CASSQLDRFTEAFF TGTGCCAGCAGCCAACTGGACAGGTTCACTGAAGCTTTCTTT . TRBJ1-1 TRBV14 TRBD1
CASSPIGGGQGNYGYTF TGTGCCAGTAGTCCTATAGGAGGAGGACAGGGGAACTATGGCTACACCTTC . TRBJ1-2 TRBV19 TRBD1
CASSDRDSHTDTQYF TGTGCCAGCAGCGACCGGGACAGCCACACAGATACGCAGTATTTT . TRBJ2-3 TRBV3-1/TRBV3-2 TRBD1
CASSLWLTPQGVLNYGYTF TGTGCCAGCAGCTTGTGGCTAACACCTCAGGGGGTACTGAACTATGGCTACACCTTC . TRBJ1-2 TRBV5-6 TRBD1
CASSRDTRETQYF TGCGCCAGCAGTAGGGACACGCGGGAGACCCAGTACTTC . TRBJ2-5 TRBV5-1 .
CASSPRRWEDDYGYTF TGTGCCAGCAGCCCACGGCGGTGGGAGGACGACTATGGCTACACCTTC . TRBJ1-2 TRBV5-8 .
CASSASGEDEQFF TGTGCCAGTAGCGCCTCGGGGGAGGATGAGCAGTTCTTC . TRBJ2-1 TRBV19 .
CASTQLGDPQPQHF TGTGCCAGCACGCAGCTCGGGGATCCTCAGCCCCAGCATTTT . TRBJ1-5 TRBV7-9 .
CASTSEETQYF TGTGCCAGCACCTCGGAGGAGACCCAGTACTTC . TRBJ2-5 TRBV7-2 .
CASSLRLAGGETQYF TGTGCCAGCAGCTTACGTCTAGCGGGGGGGGAGACCCAGTACTTC . TRBJ2-5 TRBV13 TRBD2
CASRGTSVTEQFF TGTGCCAGCAGGGGGACTAGTGTGACTGAGCAGTTCTTC few TRBJ2-1 TRBV2 TRBD2
CASSVGSGQVGEKLFF TGTGCCAGCAGCGTGGGCTCAGGGCAGGTAGGAGAAAAACTGTTTTTT . TRBJ1-4 TRBV9 .
CSVGTGNYGYTF TGCAGCGTTGGGACAGGGAACTATGGCTACACCTTC . TRBJ1-2 TRBV29-1 TRBD1
CASSPLRDTNTGELFF TGTGCCAGCTCACCACTCCGGGACACAAACACCGGGGAGCTGTTTTTT . TRBJ2-2 TRBV18 .
CSVANSASNQPQHF TGCAGCGTCGCAAACTCAGCGAGCAATCAGCCCCAGCATTTT . TRBJ1-5 TRBV29-1 .
CASRDKTGVTEAFF TGTGCCAGCAGAGACAAGACAGGGGTCACTGAAGCTTTCTTT once TRBJ1-1 TRBV2 TRBD1
CASSLFGLAGETGELFF TGTGCCAGCAGCTTATTCGGGCTAGCGGGGGAAACCGGGGAGCTGTTTTTT . TRBJ2-2 TRBV7-3 TRBD2
CASSQVASGSYEQYF TGCGCCAGCAGCCAAGTGGCTAGCGGGAGCTACGAGCAGTACTTC . TRBJ2-7 TRBV4-1 TRBD2
CASSPPPRGNYGYTF TGTGCCAGCAGCCCACCCCCACGGGGGAACTATGGCTACACCTTC . TRBJ1-2 TRBV5-8 .
CASRRTGQLRNTIYF TGTGCCAGCAGGCGAACGGGACAGTTAAGAAACACCATATATTTT once TRBJ1-3 TRBV14 TRBD1
CASQFSGANVLTF TGTGCCAGCCAATTCTCTGGGGCCAACGTCCTGACTTTC once TRBJ2-6 TRBV11-2 .
CASSPRLAGGRQETQYF TGTGCCAGCTCACCACGACTAGCGGGAGGACGACAAGAGACCCAGTACTTC . TRBJ2-5 TRBV18 TRBD2
CATSRDGDRRHGYTF TGTGCCACCAGCAGAGATGGGGACAGGAGGCATGGCTACACCTTC . TRBJ1-2 TRBV15 TRBD1